The present TCR beta chain was sequenced within a study of blood T cell repertoires in COVID-19. On the study more broadly: Nucleic acid was either cDNA or gDNA, and it came from T cells, B-cell-depleted T cells, or PBMCs.

The CDR3 extends over 14 amino acids. Per the germline V gene, CDR1 is SEHNR and CDR2 is FQNEAQ (reference sequence). The junction had 6 bases not matched to a gene; V was cut back by 8 bases and J by 1 base. Individuals aged about 18 to 89 years were recruited from 24 US areas. Allocation to cohorts depended on clinical history reported by the participants. Original handling: The assay estimated nucleated cells by amplifying reference gene primers. Sequencing was performed with immunoSEQ multiplex PCR; in TCRdb, only in-frame clones are kept and a portion is missing. The DNA was the basis for D and trimming; V, J and clone size are from that table. Here the sample spans around 230,000 clones, approximately 89% being singletons.

Sequenced sample: PBMCs or T cells enriched from blood (not recorded which). V gene TRBV7-9 combines with J gene TRBJ2-7; TRBD1 matches at 9 bases. The receptor's source is a woman aged 40 to 49 with acute COVID-19. As DNA, the CDR3 is TGTGCCAGCTTTCCCGGGACAGGGTCCTACGAGCAGTACTTC. It codes for CASFPGTGSYEQYF.